This TCR beta chain stems from a study of molecular identifiers for immune sequencing clone quantification. Study-wide context: Sequencing covered four of five parts into which replicate RNA from about 20,000 or 100,000 naive CD8 cells was split.

V dropped 6 bases and J dropped 6 bases, with 16 bases sitting between them. The CDR3 loop spans 14 amino acids. Germline assignment: CDR1 MNHEY and CDR2 SMNVEV (reference sequence). Previously described methods with listed TCR primers produced the bulk TCR libraries. Using its own MiXCR run on the PCR reads, TCRdb lists one record per CDR3 protein. Among about half a million distinct CDR3 sequences listed, around a fifth were seen once. For naive CD8 T cells, sorting used the CD8+CD4-CCR7+CD45RA+ phenotype. This clonotype was picked up one time. The clonotype originates from a human donor in good health. Some libraries in this study had Jurkat cell RNA spiked in. The rearrangement joins TRBV27 to TRBJ2-3; D is ambiguous. Sequencing was carried out using naive CD8+ T cells from blood, with Jurkat cell RNA spiked in. Documented subset: FACS-sorted CD8+CD4-CCR7+CD45RA+ naive T cells. CDR3 region: CASSARRSVDTQYF. The CDR3 DNA reads TGTGCCAGCAGCGCTAGACGGTCCGTGGATACGCAGTATTTT.